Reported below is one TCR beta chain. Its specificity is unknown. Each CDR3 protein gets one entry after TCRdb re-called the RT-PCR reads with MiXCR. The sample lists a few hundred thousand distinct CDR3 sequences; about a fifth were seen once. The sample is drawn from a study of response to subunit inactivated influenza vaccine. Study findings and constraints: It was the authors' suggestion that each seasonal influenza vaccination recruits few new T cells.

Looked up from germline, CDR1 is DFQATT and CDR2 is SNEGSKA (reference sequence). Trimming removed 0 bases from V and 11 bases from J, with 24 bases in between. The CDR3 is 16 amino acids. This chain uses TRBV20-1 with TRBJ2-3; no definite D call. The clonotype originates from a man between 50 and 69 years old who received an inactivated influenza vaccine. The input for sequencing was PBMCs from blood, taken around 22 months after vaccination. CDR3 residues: CSARDLALSVGMRQYF. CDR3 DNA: TGCAGTGCTAGAGATCTGGCCCTATCCGTAGGTATGAGGCAGTATTTT.